What follows is one T cell receptor beta chain and its context. Its antigen is not yet known. The input lacks base qualities; no much larger clone sits a single base away. The sequencing machine was an Illumina HiSeq 1500. TCRdb's own reprocessing of the public reads used fastp at Q25 and MiXCR and kept productive beta chains. Entries that share a CDR3 protein sequence are merged under the most common genes and DNA. The sample table records more than 150,000 distinct CDR3 sequences; about 20% of these occur just once. The biggest ten clones account for around 3.2% of the sample. These data are taken from a study of T cell repertoires in cytomegalovirus infection (dated by TCRdb to between 2019 and 2020). With regard to the full study: Because public TCR beta signatures pointed to carriage of CMV infection together with the matching HLA type, the HLA type of each donor mattered for the analysis. Here is what the overall study found, with its caveats: The ex vivo response was dominated by HLA-C-restricted CMV-specific TCR beta clonotypes, and the single most frequent clonotype in two of eight donors was supplied by these HLA-C-restricted clonotypes. In both this cohort and an independent cohort of a few hundred donors, the cumulative frequency of public TCR beta family members distinguished carriers of CMV infection plus the relevant HLA type.

V gives up 5 bases and J gives up 5 bases, and the segment between their germline ends measures 19 bases. CDR3 length: 14 amino acids, cysteine to phenylalanine. The kept DNA is CDR3 alone, 42 bases in frame from the first base. The germline V gene (reference sequence) supplies CDR1 DFQATT and CDR2 SNEGSKA. The sequencing input was PBMCs. The chain employs TRBV20-1 and TRBJ2-7; TRBD1 is perhaps the D gene, given 6 matching bases. This TCR came from a human donor in good health (CMV status not recorded). Some clones in this sample may be carry-over from other donors' samples. The CDR3 protein: CSAFPGQRFHEQYF. The DNA reads TGCAGTGCTTTTCCTGGACAGAGGTTTCACGAGCAGTACTTC.